The 28 T cell receptor beta chains reported below all come from one sample, sequenced in a study of blood T cell repertoires in COVID-19. The table came from immunoSEQ multiplex PCR; TCRdb's copy has only in-frame clones and leaves some out. There are approximately 200,000 clones in the sample; less than 85% occur only once, and 9.5% to 15% lies in the top ten. Sequenced sample: peripheral blood. These receptors came from a woman aged 45-65 years with acute or convalescent COVID-19.

The V call is TRBV27, the J call TRBJ2-1, with TRBD2 matching over 8 bases. The germline V gene has CDR1 MNHEY and CDR2 SMNVEV (reference sequence). V was pared by 4 bases and J by 2 bases, with 4 bases of the junction left unmatched. CDR3 size: 15 residues. The CDR3 nucleotides are TGTGCCAGCAGTTCCGGGAGGGCCGCCTACAATGAGCAGTTCTTC. The encoded protein is CASSSGRAAYNEQFF.

The V gene is TRBV10-1, the J gene TRBJ2-5; D not certain. Trimming removed 0 bases from V and 2 bases from J, with 7 bases in between. There are 14 residues in the CDR3. Looked up from germline, CDR1 is WNHNN and CDR2 is SYGVQD (reference sequence). CDR3 bases: TGCGCCAGCAGTGAGTCGAAGAGGCAAGAGACCCAGTACTTC. Translating it yields CASSESKRQETQYF.

The chain recombines TRBV18 with TRBJ1-4, with D perhaps matching TRBD1 (5 bases). The V end was cut by 2 bases, the J end by 5 bases, with 12 bases between. Germline V gene sequence: CDR1 KGHSH, CDR2 LQKENI. This CDR3 is 15 amino acids long. The CDR3 is CASSPVQGRNEKLFF. CDR3 DNA sequence: TGTGCCAGCTCACCAGTGCAGGGTCGAAATGAAAAACTGTTTTTT.

This clone came up many times. The rearrangement links TRBV23-1 to TRBJ1-2, with D unclear. TRBV23-1 is known as an ORF, though its function is uncertain. The CDR3 extends over 13 amino acids. V lost 3 bases and J 6 bases, leaving 11 bases between the germline ends. Here the CDR3 reads CASSHRPGDGYTF. The CDR3 DNA reads as TGCGCCAGCAGTCATCGGCCGGGAGATGGCTACACCTTC.

The CDR3 DNA follows: TGTGCCAGCAGTACGCCTACCCCTGGGCTAGAAGCTTTCTTT. This translates into CASSTPTPGLEAFF. The chain is built from TRBV28 and TRBJ1-1; D remains unclear. The CDR3 consists of 14 residues. Trimming removed 5 bases from V and 8 bases from J, with 18 bases in between. Germline V gene sequence: CDR1 MDHEN, CDR2 SYDVKM.

CDR3 amino acids: CASSLSRAHYEQYF. The CDR3 DNA reads TGTGCCAGCAGTTTAAGCAGGGCACACTACGAGCAGTACTTC. The rearrangement joins TRBV27 to TRBJ2-7; possibly TRBD1 for D (5 bases). The V gene's germline CDR1 is MNHEY and CDR2 SMNVEV (reference sequence). Trimming removed 2 bases at V and 3 bases at J, with 11 bases between. The CDR3 consists of 14 residues.

The rearrangement uses TRBV19 and TRBJ1-2; possible D gene TRBD1, 5 bases. The CDR3 extends over 14 amino acids. V lost 5 bases and J 0 bases, leaving 10 bases between the germline ends. In germline, CDR1 is LNHDA, CDR2 SQIVND (reference sequence). The CDR3 DNA sequence: TGTGCCAGTAGTCCGACAGTATCTAACTATGGCTACACCTTC. Amino acids: CASSPTVSNYGYTF.

The chain employs TRBV4-1 and TRBJ2-5; a weak D match, TRBD1 (6 bases). The germline V gene encodes CDR1 MGHRA and CDR2 YSYEKL. Trimming removed 4 bases at V and 1 base at J, with 7 bases between. The CDR3 has 13 residues. The CDR3 reads CASSRGLQETQYF. The CDR3 DNA sequence: TGCGCCAGCAGCCGGGGGCTCCAAGAGACCCAGTACTTC.

This chain connects TRBV21-1 to TRBJ1-5. TRBV21-1 is tagged as a pseudogene. This CDR3 comprises 16 residues. The DNA for the CDR3 is TGTGCCAGCAGCTTCCGGCGGAAACCGGAGAATCAGCCCCAGCATTTT. Its protein is CASSFRRKPENQPQHF.

This clone has just one count. The chain combines TRBV2 with TRBJ2-3; 8 positions agree with TRBD2. Trimming removed 6 bases from V and 0 bases from J; junction bases left unmatched: 8. CDR1 is SNHLY and CDR2 is FYNNEI in the germline V gene. CDR3 length: 16 amino acids. In DNA, the CDR3 is TGTGCCAGCAGACGCGGGGCGGGGGGCAGCACAGATACGCAGTATTTT. Translating it yields CASRRGAGGSTDTQYF.

The genes are TRBV10-3 and TRBJ2-7, with 12 bases lining up with TRBD2. V gave up 4 bases and J gave up 5 bases; unmatched junction bases: 12. The CDR3 is 17 amino acids. Germline CDR1 is ENHRY and CDR2 is SYGVKD. Here the CDR3 reads CAISALAGGRSKNEQYF. CDR3 nucleotides: TGTGCCATCAGTGCTCTAGCGGGAGGGCGGTCTAAGAACGAGCAGTACTTC.

The genes are TRBV2 and TRBJ1-1, with D tentatively TRBD1 (6 bases). Trimming took off 4 bases at V and 2 bases at J, with 11 bases between the two ends. CDR3 length: 14 residues. CDR1 is SNHLY, CDR2 FYNNEI, per germline. The CDR3 reads CASSVQGLNTEAFF. For the CDR3, the DNA is TGTGCCAGCAGTGTTCAGGGGCTAAACACTGAAGCTTTCTTT.

The rearrangement joins TRBV28 to TRBJ1-1; perhaps TRBD1 as D (5 bases). V lost 4 bases to trimming and J lost 0 bases, with 15 bases between them. The CDR3 is made up of 16 amino acids. Looked up from germline, CDR1 is MDHEN and CDR2 is SYDVKM. The CDR3 DNA follows: TGTGCCAGCAGTTCCTATACAGGCGCCATGAACACTGAAGCTTTCTTT. Protein sequence: CASSSYTGAMNTEAFF.

The rearrangement uses TRBV6-5 and TRBJ1-2; 7 bases fit TRBD1. Germline trimming cut 0 bases from V and 8 bases from J; bases unmatched to any gene: 9. The germline V gene encodes CDR1 MNHEY and CDR2 SVGAGI. The CDR3 has 15 residues. The CDR3 sequence: CASSYSNRGREGYTF. CDR3 nucleotide sequence: TGTGCCAGCAGTTACTCTAACAGGGGCCGGGAGGGCTACACCTTC.

This clone was picked up a small number of times. The chain couples TRBV5-4 to TRBJ1-3; maybe TRBD1 (6 bases). CDR1 is SGHNT, CDR2 YYREEE, per germline (reference sequence). V was cut by 1 base and J by 0 bases, with 8 bases left in between. This CDR3 is 15 amino acids long. The CDR3 sequence: CASSLQGISGNTIYF. The CDR3 nucleotides read TGTGCCAGCAGCTTGCAGGGGATCTCTGGAAACACCATATATTTT. Full variable domain (outside the CDR3, taken from reference TRBV5-4 and TRBJ1-3): ETGVTQSPTHLIKTRGQQVTLRCSSQSGHNTVSWYQQALGQGPQFIFQYYREEENGRGNFPPRFSGLQFPNYSSELNVNALELDDSALYLCASSLQGISGNTIYFGEGSWLTVV.

The rearrangement joins TRBV25-1 to TRBJ2-7; 11 bases are a match to TRBD1. The germline V gene has CDR1 MGHDK and CDR2 SYGVNS. The CDR3 length is 17 residues. V trimming: 5 bases; J trimming: 4 bases; junction bases outside the gene matches: 13. Here the CDR3 DNA reads TGTGCCAGCAGTATCGACCCCGGACAGGGGGCATCGTACGAGCAGTACTTC. Its protein product is CASSIDPGQGASYEQYF.

The CDR3 sequence: CAISESPDTQYF. DNA for the CDR3: TGTGCCATCAGTGAGTCTCCGGATACGCAGTATTTT. The gene calls are TRBV10-3 and TRBJ2-3; D remains ambiguous. This CDR3 is 12 amino acids long. V was trimmed by 0 bases and J by 6 bases, leaving 4 bases between them. Germline V gene data show CDR1 as ENHRY and CDR2 as SYGVKD.

Only one count was recorded for this clone. This rearrangement joins TRBV4-2 to TRBJ1-2; D perhaps matches TRBD1 (6 bases). Germline lookup yields CDR1 LGHNA and CDR2 YNFKEQ. V was trimmed by 0 bases and J by 9 bases, leaving 26 bases between them. The CDR3 has 18 amino acids. CDR3 nucleotides: TGTGCCAGCAGCCAAGATCAAGATCGACAGGTCCAAAGGAAGCGCTACACCTTC. This codes for CASSQDQDRQVQRKRYTF.

The V gene is TRBV27, the J gene TRBJ2-3; D is unresolved. The germline V gene has CDR1 MNHEY and CDR2 SMNVEV (reference sequence). V was shortened by 6 bases and J by 1 base, with 8 bases between the two germline ends. The CDR3 spans 13 residues. Written as DNA, the CDR3 is TGTGCCAGCAGCCTCCTCGGCACAGATACGCAGTATTTT. It is translated as CASSLLGTDTQYF.

This clone was detected once. This chain joins TRBV19 and TRBJ1-2; TRBD1 aligns across 7 bases. CDR3 length: 13 residues. Trimming took 3 bases from V and 10 from J; bases not matched to a gene: 8. Germline CDR1 LNHDA, CDR2 SQIVND (reference sequence). The CDR3 coding sequence is TGTGCCAGTAGTATGTCAGGGGGGCTGCTCTACACCTTC. It translates to CASSMSGGLLYTF.

This chain connects TRBV5-1 to TRBJ1-1; D might be TRBD1 (5 bases). The CDR3 has 14 residues. V lost 3 bases to trimming and J lost 7 bases, with 16 bases between them. Germline assignment: CDR1 SGHRS and CDR2 YFSETQ. CDR3 amino acids: CASSSGRRGDEAFF. The DNA for the CDR3 is TGCGCCAGCAGCTCTGGACGGAGGGGCGATGAAGCTTTCTTT.

The V and J genes are TRBV28 and TRBJ1-6, with D unresolved. CDR1 MDHEN and CDR2 SYDVKM come from the germline V gene. The ends were cut back, 6 bases at V and 4 bases at J, with 13 bases in the middle. The CDR3 loop spans 15 amino acids. The CDR3 protein is CASSPGLHYNSPLHF. The CDR3 nucleotides are TGTGCCAGCAGCCCAGGCCTTCATTATAATTCACCCCTCCACTTT.

This clone was observed at least ten times. The J gene is TRBJ2-1, the V gene TRBV5-8; 8 bases are shared with TRBD1. With 4 bases clipped from V and 4 bases from J, the junction kept 4 bases outside the gene matches. Per germline, CDR1 SGHTS and CDR2 YDEGEE. This CDR3 contains 14 residues. CDR3 protein: CASSLGTGYNEQFF. CDR3 nucleotides: TGTGCCAGCAGCCTGGGGACAGGTTACAATGAGCAGTTCTTC.

This clone was found a few times. The chain recombines TRBV5-1 with TRBJ1-2, with a possible D match to TRBD1 (5 bases). V was clipped by 2 bases and J by 7 bases, with 18 bases between them. There are 15 residues in the CDR3. Germline V gene data show CDR1 as SGHRS and CDR2 as YFSETQ. Written as DNA, the CDR3 is TGCGCCAGCAGCTTCACGGCAGGGACTGCGGGTGGCTACACCTTC. Translating it yields CASSFTAGTAGGYTF. The full variable domain, completed using reference TRBV5-1 and TRBJ1-2, is KAGVTQTPRYLIKTRGQQVTLSCSPISGHRSVSWYQQTPGQGLQFLFEYFSETQRNKGNFPGRFSGRQFSNSRSEMNVSTLELGDSALYLCASSFTAGTAGGYTFGSGTRLTVV.

The V and J genes are TRBV10-3 and TRBJ2-1; TRBD2 matches 11 bases. Germline loops: CDR1 ENHRY, CDR2 SYGVKD. After removal of 8 bases from V and 2 bases from J, the junction contained 5 bases not matched to a gene. The CDR3 length is 15 residues. CDR3: CAIRTGLAAYNEQFF. The CDR3 region has the DNA TGTGCCATCCGTACGGGACTAGCGGCCTACAATGAGCAGTTCTTC.

The J gene is TRBJ2-4, the V gene TRBV6-5; 9 positions agree with TRBD2. Germline CDR1 is MNHEY and CDR2 is SVGAGI. After removal of 5 bases from V and 4 bases from J, the junction contained 6 bases not matched to a gene. The CDR3 is made up of 15 amino acids. The CDR3 region is CASSPAAGGKNIQYF. CDR3 bases: TGTGCCAGCAGTCCCGCAGCGGGAGGAAAAAACATTCAGTACTTC.

The V and J genes are TRBV5-1 and TRBJ2-1, with 8 bases identical to TRBD1. The CDR3 totals 16 residues. Germline V CDR1 and CDR2: SGHRS, YFSETQ. The trim removed 5 bases at V and 0 bases at J, leaving 7 bases unmatched. The chain's CDR3 is CASRTGVGGSYNEQFF. The CDR3 coding sequence is TGCGCCAGCAGGACAGGGGTAGGTGGCTCCTACAATGAGCAGTTCTTC.

V usage is TRBV29-1 and J usage is TRBJ2-1, with 12 bases matching TRBD2. V dropped 6 bases and J dropped 9; count of bases not matched to a gene: 3. This CDR3 has 12 residues. Per the germline V gene, CDR1 is SQVTM and CDR2 is ANQGSEA. The CDR3 loop is CSVLAGGGEQFF. For the CDR3, the DNA is TGCAGCGTCCTAGCGGGAGGGGGTGAGCAGTTCTTC.